Listed below are T cell receptor beta chains from one sample, sequenced in a study of cytomegalovirus exposure and HLA in healthy donors. Using immunoSEQ multiplex PCR, the repertoire was profiled, and TCRdb retains in-frame clones only, with some absent. The sample carries some 150,000 clones, approximately 9% recorded once. Specimen: PBMCs. These receptors were collected from a male donor in good health and CMV-seronegative. The CDR3 runs from the conserved cysteine through the conserved F or W. Fields, in order: V gene, J gene, D gene, clone size, CDR3 protein, CDR3 DNA. D genes are given only for firm matches. Some rows have no size entry. The others give once, few or many, or a class for an expanded clone.

TRBV5-4	TRBJ2-7	-	-	CASSSPTGITPYEQYF	TGTGCCAGCAGCTCACCCACAGGGATTACCCCCTACGAGCAGTACTTC
TRBV7-9	TRBJ2-5	-	-	CASSFSQQETQYF	TGTGCCAGCAGCTTTAGCCAGCAAGAGACCCAGTACTTC
TRBV11-3	TRBJ2-2	-	-	CASSVGTHSGELFF	TGTGCCAGCAGCGTCGGGACACACTCCGGGGAGCTGTTTTTT
TRBV5-1	TRBJ2-7	-	few	CASSFGVAYEQYF	TGCGCCAGCAGCTTTGGAGTAGCCTACGAGCAGTACTTC
TRBV4-2	TRBJ2-1	-	-	CASSQSLASSSYNEQFF	TGTGCCAGCAGCCAAAGTCTAGCGTCAAGCTCCTACAATGAGCAGTTCTTC
TRBV28	TRBJ2-2	TRBD1	-	CASLLGQGNTGELFF	TGTGCCAGCCTCCTGGGACAGGGAAACACCGGGGAGCTGTTTTTT
TRBV6-5	TRBJ2-1	TRBD2	few	CASSSSGRADEQFF	TGTGCCAGCAGTTCTAGCGGGAGGGCCGATGAGCAGTTCTTC
TRBV10-3	TRBJ1-4	TRBD1	-	CAISPGTGLGEKLFF	TGTGCCATCAGCCCCGGGACAGGGTTGGGTGAAAAACTGTTTTTT
TRBV7-9	TRBJ1-1	-	few	CASSLVRQYTEAFF	TGTGCCAGCAGCTTGGTGAGGCAGTACACTGAAGCTTTCTTT
TRBV5-1	TRBJ2-7	-	few	CASSLEGGSYEQYF	TGCGCCAGCAGCTTGGAAGGAGGCTCCTACGAGCAGTACTTC
TRBV19	TRBJ2-2	TRBD1	few	CASSSRTGEGTGELFF	TGTGCCAGTAGTTCCCGGACAGGGGAGGGCACCGGGGAGCTGTTTTTT